This T cell receptor (beta chain) is drawn from a study of blood T cells in healthy people across ages. The second PCR ran roughly 6 to 11 cycles with a sample-barcoded 5' primer and J-beta primers. TCRdb reprocessed the 5' RACE reads with MiXCR, giving one entry per CDR3 protein. This sample yields about 510,000 distinct CDR3 sequences, of which 25% to 35% are seen a single time; about 3.9% belongs to the top ten. The V and J ends lost 2 bases and 0 bases, in that order; junction bases with no gene match: 7. The CDR3 spans 18 residues. Germline V lookup: CDR1 SGHAT, CDR2 FQNNGV. These same records also appear under a second study, on T cells of mothers and their children. According to that study: All extracted RNA went into cDNA synthesis, around 1.6 ug per 15 ul. The yield was over 8.5 million TCR beta CDR3 reads from each mother and a few million from each child.

Sequences were obtained from blood. The TCR sequence derives from a boy aged 2-9 years in good health. This chain uses TRBV11-2 with TRBJ2-5; 12 nucleotides agree with TRBD2. CDR3 in DNA: TGTGCCAGCAGCTTATGGCTAGCGGGGGGGCCTAACCAAGAGACCCAGTACTTC. It is translated as CASSLWLAGGPNQETQYF.